A selection of T cell receptor beta chains follows, all from one sample in a study of response to subunit inactivated influenza vaccine. One entry per CDR3 protein results from TCRdb running MiXCR on the RT-PCR reads. The profile shows 800,000 to 1,000,000 distinct CDR3 sequences, 20% to 25% of them singletons. The sequences come from PBMCs from blood, collected roughly 5 days after vaccination. The receptor source for this set is a man in his forties or fifties who received an inactivated influenza vaccine. The CDR3 runs from the conserved cysteine through the conserved F or W. Each record gives: V gene, CDR3 length, CDR3 protein.

V gene: TRBV20-1
CDR3 length: 14
CDR3 protein: CSARGEATREKLFF

V gene: TRBV27
CDR3 length: 13
CDR3 protein: CASSRTVGYEQYF

V gene: TRBV7-2
CDR3 length: 14
CDR3 protein: CASSNRDRPYEQYF

V gene: TRBV18
CDR3 length: 14
CDR3 protein: CASSPPGPRSEQYF

V gene: TRBV27
CDR3 length: 15
CDR3 protein: CASSFQGQGSYEQYF

V gene: TRBV24-1
CDR3 length: 19
CDR3 protein: CATSDSGTGALYSNQPQHF

V gene: TRBV24-1
CDR3 length: 13
CDR3 protein: CATSDLRGNEQFF

V gene: TRBV5-1
CDR3 length: 15
CDR3 protein: CASSPTGESYNEQFF

V gene: TRBV7-2
CDR3 length: 13
CDR3 protein: CASSPPFFGELFF

V gene: TRBV5-5
CDR3 length: 14
CDR3 protein: CASSNGQGNYGYTF

V gene: TRBV6-5
CDR3 length: 13
CDR3 protein: CASSSFPFTEAFF

V gene: TRBV20-1
CDR3 length: 14
CDR3 protein: CSARKQQLHNEQFF

V gene: TRBV7-6
CDR3 length: 17
CDR3 protein: CASSLGPGQGVAYTQYF

V gene: TRBV20-1
CDR3 length: 16
CDR3 protein: CSARSGRGVSYNEQFF

V gene: TRBV7-9
CDR3 length: 15
CDR3 protein: CASSRDSIIPYEQYF

V gene: TRBV12-3/TRBV12-4
CDR3 length: 14
CDR3 protein: CASSFGGLGSPLHF

V gene: TRBV19
CDR3 length: 15
CDR3 protein: CASSARAGPYNEQFF

V gene: TRBV12-3/TRBV12-4
CDR3 length: 14
CDR3 protein: CASRGGGAEYEQYF

V gene: TRBV18
CDR3 length: 13
CDR3 protein: CASSWAATDTQYF

V gene: TRBV6-2/TRBV6-3
CDR3 length: 16
CDR3 protein: CASSGGPWGAKNIQYF

V gene: TRBV25-1
CDR3 length: 13
CDR3 protein: CASGSWGQETQYF

V gene: TRBV20-1
CDR3 length: 14
CDR3 protein: CSATIAGSSYEQYF